The 21 T cell receptor beta chains below were found in one sample sequenced in a study of CD8 T cells in Susac syndrome. RNA in amounts of about 0.45 to 1 ug was reverse transcribed with random hexamers. TCRdb itself ran the immunoSEQ multiplex PCR reads through MiXCR, one entry per CDR3 protein. The sample has approximately 260,000 distinct CDR3 sequences, about 96% seen once; the top ten hold approximately 0.1%. The source material was CD4+ T cells from PBMCs. All receptors come from a human donor with Susac syndrome.

The gene calls are TRBV4-2 and TRBJ2-2; D unresolved. This CDR3 has 12 amino acids. Trimming cost V 0 bases and J 6 bases, with 2 bases left between them. Germline assignment: CDR1 LGHNA and CDR2 YNFKEQ. This chain's CDR3 is CASSQDPGELFF. The CDR3 coding sequence is TGTGCCAGCAGCCAAGACCCCGGGGAGCTGTTTTTT.

The chain carries TRBV20-1 and TRBJ1-5, with D tentatively TRBD1 (6 bases). V was shortened by 0 bases and J by 11 bases, with 14 bases between the two germline ends. This CDR3 has 13 amino acids. The germline V gene has CDR1 DFQATT and CDR2 SNEGSKA (reference sequence). CDR3 DNA: TGCAGTGCTAGAGAACCGGGGGCGCGGTCCCAGCATTTT. Encoded protein: CSAREPGARSQHF.

V gene TRBV19 combines with J gene TRBJ2-7; 7 nucleotides match TRBD2. V lost 3 bases, J lost 4 bases, and 9 bases stayed unmatched. The CDR3 consists of 15 residues. In germline, CDR1 is LNHDA, CDR2 SQIVND (reference sequence). The CDR3 protein is CASSIGGGEGYEQYF. The DNA of the CDR3 is TGTGCCAGTAGTATCGGAGGAGGGGAGGGGTACGAGCAGTACTTC.

This chain uses TRBV4-1 with TRBJ1-1; a possible D gene is TRBD1 (5 bases). V gave up 5 bases and J gave up 6 bases, with 13 bases separating them. From germline, CDR1 is MGHRA and CDR2 YSYEKL. The length of the CDR3 is 13 residues. This CDR3 is CASSSWDLAEAFF. The CDR3 DNA reads as TGCGCCAGCAGCTCCTGGGACTTGGCTGAAGCTTTCTTT.

The genes are TRBV12-3 or TRBV12-4 and TRBJ2-3; D ambiguous. The V end was cut by 6 bases, the J end by 7 bases, with 8 bases between. The CDR3 is made up of 11 amino acids. The CDR3 is CASSFANTQYF. CDR3 nucleotide sequence: TGTGCCAGCAGCTTCGCAAATACGCAGTATTTT.

This chain links TRBV20-1 with TRBJ2-5; the D is unclear. Germline loops: CDR1 DFQATT, CDR2 SNEGSKA (reference sequence). V was shortened by 6 bases and J by 5 bases, with 19 bases between the two germline ends. The CDR3 covers 14 residues. The CDR3 nucleotides are TGCAGTGCCCTTTTAGACCCGAGGCTGGAGACCCAGTACTTC. It codes for CSALLDPRLETQYF.

DNA of the CDR3: TGTGCCAGCAGCTTAGGGGACAGCCCATGGGAGCAGTACTTC. It is translated as CASSLGDSPWEQYF. V gene TRBV11-3 combines with J gene TRBJ2-7; 7 bases fit TRBD1. Per germline, CDR1 SGHNT and CDR2 YENEEA. J gave up 7 bases and V 1 base, and 7 bases lay outside the gene matches. CDR3 length: 14 amino acids.

This chain uses TRBV20-1 with TRBJ1-1, with D tentatively TRBD1 (5 bases). V was cut by 8 bases and J by 7 bases, with 11 bases left in between. The CDR3 loop spans 10 amino acids. Germline CDR1 DFQATT, CDR2 SNEGSKA (reference sequence). CDR3 amino acids: CSPGQGEAFF. As DNA, the CDR3 is TGCAGTCCAGGGCAGGGTGAAGCTTTCTTT.

The rearrangement links TRBV29-1 to TRBJ1-1, with D tentatively TRBD1 (5 bases). Trimming shortened V by 0 bases and J by 1 base, and 15 bases separated the two germline ends. Per germline, CDR1 SQVTM and CDR2 ANQGSEA. The CDR3 is made up of 16 amino acids. CDR3 nucleotides: TGCAGCGTTGAAGAAGGAGGGGAATGGACGAACACTGAAGCTTTCTTT. Its protein is CSVEEGGEWTNTEAFF.

The rearrangement links TRBV9 to TRBJ2-4; 8 nucleotides line up with TRBD2. The ends lost 2 bases at V and 5 bases at J; junction bases unmatched: 6. The germline V gene has CDR1 SGDLS and CDR2 YYNGEE. The CDR3 totals 15 residues. Here the CDR3 DNA reads TGTGCCAGCAGCGTTGGCGGGACTAGGCAAAACATTCAGTACTTC. This translates into CASSVGGTRQNIQYF.

V usage is TRBV4-1 and J usage is TRBJ2-3; D remains ambiguous. V gave up 1 base and J gave up 1 base, with 9 bases separating them. Germline V CDR1 and CDR2: MGHRA, YSYEKL. CDR3 length: 15 amino acids. In DNA form, the CDR3 reads TGCGCCAGCAGCCAAGTTCTCACCCGCACAGATACGCAGTATTTT. It is translated as CASSQVLTRTDTQYF.

The genes are TRBV5-1 and TRBJ2-1; TRBD1 might be the D (5 bases). The germline V gene encodes CDR1 SGHRS and CDR2 YFSETQ. The V and J ends lost 0 bases and 4 bases respectively, with 11 bases between them. The CDR3 runs to 15 residues. The CDR3, as DNA: TGCGCCAGCAGCTTGGAGGCAGGGTCATACAATGAGCAGTTCTTC. Encoded protein: CASSLEAGSYNEQFF.

The chain is built from TRBV15 and TRBJ2-5; unclear D gene. With 3 bases removed from V and 8 bases from J, the gap between germline ends came to 10 bases. The CDR3 is 12 residues long. Looked up from germline, CDR1 is LNHNV and CDR2 is YYDKDF (reference sequence). In DNA form, the CDR3 reads TGTGCCACCAGCAGCCTACGAGGCACCCAGTACTTC. Its protein product is CATSSLRGTQYF.

CDR3 nucleotides: TGTGCCAGCTCACCACCGGGCGGAGGAGCTTTCTTT. It is translated as CASSPPGGGAFF. The V and J genes are TRBV18 and TRBJ1-1, with D uncertain. CDR3 length: 12 amino acids. CDR1 KGHSH and CDR2 LQKENI come from the germline V gene. Trimming shortened V by 0 bases and J by 10 bases, and 9 bases separated the two germline ends. The variable domain in full, completed from reference TRBV18 and TRBJ1-1, reads NAGVMQNPRHLVRRRGQEARLRCSPMKGHSHVYWYRQLPEEGLKFMVYLQKENIIDESGMPKERFSAEFPKEGPSILRIQQVVRGDSAAYFCASSPPGGGAFFGQGTRLTVV.

The table lists this clonotype with a count of one. The CDR3 DNA sequence: TGTGCCATCAGTGAAATTTTACGGGAGTCAGATACGCAGTATTTT. The encoded protein is CAISEILRESDTQYF. The V and J genes are TRBV10-3 and TRBJ2-3, with D perhaps matching TRBD2 (6 bases). V was trimmed by 3 bases and J by 4 bases, leaving 14 bases between them. The CDR3 has 15 amino acids. Germline loops: CDR1 ENHRY, CDR2 SYGVKD.

The chain carries TRBV30 and TRBJ2-5; D uncertain. Germline-derived CDR1 and CDR2 are GTSNPN and SVGIG (reference sequence). The CDR3 has 12 amino acids. V lost 4 bases and J 1 base, leaving 7 bases between the germline ends. CDR3 amino acids: CAWNGPQETQYF. In nucleotides, the CDR3 is TGTGCCTGGAACGGCCCCCAAGAGACCCAGTACTTC.

This chain connects TRBV12-3 or TRBV12-4 to TRBJ1-1; D gene ambiguous. This CDR3 region has 14 residues. V was pared by 3 bases and J by 3 bases, with 11 bases between. The CDR3 region has the DNA TGTGCCAGCAGTTTGTGGGTCTCGGACACTGAAGCTTTCTTT. Translated: CASSLWVSDTEAFF.

The chain uses TRBV20-1 and TRBJ2-7; D may be TRBD2 (5 bases). The CDR3 runs to 14 residues. Between the trimmed V and J ends, which lost 6 bases and 8 bases, there was a span of 23 bases. Germline V lookup: CDR1 DFQATT, CDR2 SNEGSKA (reference sequence). In DNA form, the CDR3 reads TGCAGTGCCAGGAGCGGTCCGACCCCCCCCCAGCAGTACTTC. Translation gives CSARSGPTPPQQYF.

This chain joins TRBV28 and TRBJ2-7; no clear D gene. CDR1 MDHEN and CDR2 SYDVKM come from the germline V gene. V gave up 2 bases and J gave up 3 bases, with 8 bases separating them. This CDR3 spans 13 amino acids. CDR3 sequence (DNA): TGTGCCAGCAGTTTAGGCCATAACTACGAGCAGTACTTC. It yields the protein CASSLGHNYEQYF.

The table lists this clonotype with a count of one. This chain joins TRBV6-5 and TRBJ1-2; 8 positions agree with TRBD1. This CDR3 comprises 13 residues. The V and J ends lost 4 bases and 8 bases, in that order; junction bases with no gene match: 6. Looked up from germline, CDR1 is MNHEY and CDR2 is SVGAGI. CDR3 sequence (DNA): TGTGCCAGCAGTTCCAGGACAGGGAGAGGCTACACCTTC. It encodes CASSSRTGRGYTF.

The chain carries TRBV4-1 and TRBJ2-7, with TRBD1 identical over 7 bases. The CDR3 extends over 17 amino acids. J lost 0 bases, V lost 0 bases, and 8 bases had no gene match. Germline assignment: CDR1 MGHRA and CDR2 YSYEKL. CDR3 bases: TGCGCCAGCAGCCAAGATCTGAACAGGGGTACCTCCTACGAGCAGTACTTC. This codes for CASSQDLNRGTSYEQYF.